One sample yielded the 22 T cell receptor beta chains listed below, sequenced in a study of spatial heterogeneity in lung cancer. MiXCR, run by TCRdb on the 5' RACE reads, gives a single entry per CDR3 protein. The table includes about 38,000 distinct CDR3 sequences, around 7% detected once. As to time point: sample taken at primary tumor resection. Sequences were derived from PBMCs, sampled at surgery. The receptors derive from a male donor with early-stage non-small cell lung cancer.

This clonotype has only a few counts. This rearrangement joins TRBV7-2 to TRBJ2-3, with 10 bases fitting TRBD1. J lost 6 bases, V lost 8 bases, and 17 bases had no gene match. The length of the CDR3 is 17 residues. The germline V gene has CDR1 SGHTA and CDR2 FQGNSA. Here the CDR3 DNA reads TGTGCCAGCCTCCGCGTTGGGACAGGGGCGGGGGGTGATACGCAGTATTTT. It codes for CASLRVGTGAGGDTQYF. Filled out from reference TRBV7-2 and TRBJ2-3, the complete variable domain reads GAGVSQSPSNKVTEKGKDVELRCDPISGHTALYWYRQSLGQGLEFLIYFQGNSAPDKSGLPSDRFSAERTGGSVSTLTIQRTQQEDSAVYLCASLRVGTGAGGDTQYFGPGTRLTVL.

This clonotype was observed many times. The chain couples TRBV5-4 to TRBJ1-1; 7 bases fit TRBD1. Trimming cost V 3 bases and J 2 bases; bases outside gene matches: 10. CDR1 is SGHNT and CDR2 is YYREEE in the germline V gene (reference sequence). This CDR3 spans 16 amino acids. The chain's CDR3 is CASSYFTGTDNTEAFF. Written as DNA, the CDR3 is TGTGCCAGCAGCTATTTTACCGGGACAGACAACACTGAAGCTTTCTTT.

This clonotype was detected ten times or more. This chain uses TRBV27 with TRBJ2-7; a possible D gene is TRBD1 (6 bases). The ends were cut back, 2 bases at V and 1 base at J, with 9 bases in the middle. Germline V gene sequence: CDR1 MNHEY, CDR2 SMNVEV (reference sequence). CDR3 length equals 14 residues. CDR3 in DNA: TGTGCCAGCAGTTTAAACAGGGAATCCTACGAGCAGTACTTC. Its protein product is CASSLNRESYEQYF.

This clonotype was seen more than once but under ten times. The chain employs TRBV19 and TRBJ2-1; tentative D call: TRBD2 (6 bases). V dropped 3 bases and J dropped 5 bases, with 17 bases sitting between them. Germline V gives CDR1 LNHDA, CDR2 SQIVND (reference sequence). The CDR3 consists of 16 residues. CDR3 coding DNA: TGTGCCAGTAGTATCCTGGGGGACTCGACGGACAATGAGCAGTTCTTC. Translating it yields CASSILGDSTDNEQFF.

The CDR3 reads CASSWEGPDTQYF. CDR3 in DNA: TGCGCCAGCAGCTGGGAGGGCCCAGATACGCAGTATTTT. The chain carries TRBV4-1 and TRBJ2-3; 7 nucleotides line up with TRBD2. The V gene's germline CDR1 is MGHRA and CDR2 YSYEKL. V lost 5 bases, J lost 4 bases, and 3 bases stayed unmatched. The CDR3 runs to 13 residues.

There are many counts of this clonotype. The chain employs TRBV20-1 and TRBJ2-1; D may be TRBD1 or TRBD2 (5 bases each). The CDR3 is 15 amino acids. Germline CDR1 and CDR2: DFQATT and SNEGSKA (reference sequence). V was clipped by 1 base and J by 8 bases, with 18 bases between them. The CDR3 bases are TGCAGTGCTAGAGGAGCCCCAGGGTTGGAGGATGAGCAGTTCTTC. Translation: CSARGAPGLEDEQFF.

This clonotype was found once. The CDR3 region is CASSSGKRSYNEQFF. CDR3 DNA: TGTGCCAGCAGCTCCGGAAAGCGCTCCTACAATGAGCAGTTCTTC. The chain joins TRBV7-9 to TRBJ2-1; D remains ambiguous. The CDR3 consists of 15 residues. The germline gives CDR1 SEHNR, CDR2 FQNEAQ (reference sequence). Trimming took off 4 bases at V and 0 bases at J, with 10 bases between the two ends.

This clonotype has at least ten counts. This chain joins TRBV7-8 and TRBJ2-3; TRBD2 aligns across 7 bases. This CDR3 has 15 amino acids. The V gene end was trimmed by 1 base and the J gene end by 4 bases; junction bases not matched to a gene: 5. Germline CDR1 SGHVS, CDR2 FQNEAQ. CDR3 region: CASSLVWEGPDTQYF. CDR3 coding DNA: TGTGCCAGCAGCTTAGTCTGGGAGGGACCAGATACGCAGTATTTT.

This clonotype came up a few times. V usage is TRBV25-1 and J usage is TRBJ2-5, with TRBD1 matching 7 bases. J was trimmed by 1 base and V by 7 bases; bases with no gene match: 9. Germline V gene lookup returns CDR1 MGHDK and CDR2 SYGVNS. CDR3 length: 15 residues. The DNA of the CDR3 is TGTGCCAGCACCGACTTAACAGGGGCCCAAGAGACCCAGTACTTC. This codes for CASTDLTGAQETQYF.

In its sample, this clonotype is medium-sized. The J gene is TRBJ2-1, the V gene TRBV27, with 7 positions matching TRBD2. After removal of 0 bases from V and 3 bases from J, the junction contained 5 bases not matched to a gene. This CDR3 has 16 amino acids. The germline gives CDR1 MNHEY, CDR2 SMNVEV (reference sequence). The CDR3 bases are TGTGCCAGCAGTTTATCATACGGGGGGTTCTACAATGAGCAGTTCTTC. It codes for CASSLSYGGFYNEQFF.

This clonotype was recorded at least ten times. The rearrangement joins TRBV24-1 to TRBJ1-2; tentative D call: TRBD1 (6 bases). The ends were cut back, 4 bases at V and 4 bases at J, with 15 bases in the middle. The CDR3 sequence is 15 residues long. Germline loops: CDR1 KGHDR, CDR2 SFDVKD. CDR3 DNA: TGTGCCACCAGTGACCCGAAGACAGGCTCCTATGGCTACACCTTC. It specifies CATSDPKTGSYGYTF.

This clonotype was picked up a small number of times. V and J are TRBV20-1 and TRBJ1-2; unclear D gene. The CDR3 is 12 residues long. Germline V gives CDR1 DFQATT, CDR2 SNEGSKA (reference sequence). V was trimmed by 2 bases and J by 8 bases, leaving 12 bases between them. CDR3 residues: CSARRGESGYTF. The CDR3 DNA reads TGCAGTGCTAGACGCGGGGAATCGGGCTACACCTTC.

This clonotype was seen only a few times. The CDR3 protein is CASSRAGTSYNEQFF. CDR3 sequence (DNA): TGTGCCAGCAGTCGCGCGGGTACCTCCTACAATGAGCAGTTCTTC. This chain connects TRBV6-1 to TRBJ2-1, with D possibly matching TRBD2 (5 bases). CDR1 and CDR2 from the germline V gene are MNHNS and SASEGT. The CDR3 totals 15 residues. V dropped 5 bases and J dropped 0 bases, with 11 bases sitting between them.

This clonotype was counted at least ten times. The chain uses TRBV20-1 and TRBJ2-7; D may match TRBD1 or TRBD2 (6 bases each). The V end lost 7 bases, the J end lost 2 bases, and 15 bases lay between the germline ends. Looked up from germline, CDR1 is DFQATT and CDR2 is SNEGSKA (reference sequence). This CDR3 spans 13 amino acids. CDR3 nucleotide sequence: TGCAGTGAAAAGGCGGGACAAACCTACGAGCAGTACGTC. Its translation: CSEKAGQTYEQYV.

This rearrangement joins TRBV13 to TRBJ1-6; D is unresolved. V lost 3 bases and J 10 bases, leaving 7 bases between the germline ends. The germline V gene encodes CDR1 PRHDT and CDR2 FYEKMQ (reference sequence). The CDR3 runs to 12 residues. The CDR3 nucleotides read TGTGCCAGCAGCTTGGGAGGCTCACCCCTCCACTTT. Its protein is CASSLGGSPLHF. Full variable domain (remainder filled in from reference TRBV13 and TRBJ1-6): AAGVIQSPRHLIKEKRETATLKCYPIPRHDTVYWYQQGPGQDPQFLISFYEKMQSDKGSIPDRFSAQQFSDYHSELNMSSLELGDSALYFCASSLGGSPLHFGNGTRLTVT.

This clonotype has just a few counts. The chain recombines TRBV20-1 with TRBJ1-5; 11 bases fit TRBD1. This CDR3 contains 14 residues. Losses at the gene ends were 5 bases for V and 6 bases for J; bases not matched to a gene: 6. Looked up from germline, CDR1 is DFQATT and CDR2 is SNEGSKA (reference sequence). The CDR3 DNA follows: TGCAGTGCTCTTGGGGACAGGGGGGGTCAGCCCCAGCATTTT. As protein: CSALGDRGGQPQHF.

This clonotype was detected ten times or more. V usage is TRBV7-2 and J usage is TRBJ2-3, with D uncertain. Germline V lookup: CDR1 SGHTA, CDR2 FQGNSA. V gave up 5 bases and J gave up 0 bases, with 12 bases separating them. This CDR3 is 15 amino acids long. CDR3 DNA sequence: TGTGCCAGCAGCCTACGAGTGCTTAGCACAGATACGCAGTATTTT. Amino acids: CASSLRVLSTDTQYF.

J is TRBJ2-1 and V is TRBV6-2 or TRBV6-3; 14 bases are a match to TRBD2. Germline CDR1 and CDR2: MNHEY and SVGEGT. The J segment lost 3 bases and the V segment lost 3 bases, leaving 10 bases of the junction unmatched. CDR3 length: 19 amino acids. The CDR3: CASSYPGTSGSGLYNEQFF. The CDR3 DNA is TGTGCCAGCAGTTATCCCGGGACTAGCGGGAGTGGCCTCTACAATGAGCAGTTCTTC.

Many counts were recorded for this clonotype. The chain is built from TRBV7-2 and TRBJ1-6, with TRBD1 as a possible D gene (5 bases). The CDR3 spans 15 residues. Germline V gene lookup returns CDR1 SGHTA and CDR2 FQGNSA. Trimming stripped 0 bases from V and 14 bases from J, with 17 bases between. The DNA of the CDR3 is TGTGCCAGCAGCTTAGCGGTGTTTGGGGGAAAGGCCCTCCACTTT. As protein: CASSLAVFGGKALHF.

Details on this clonotype: A much more abundant neighbour one base away suggests this may be a read error. The chain recombines TRBV18 with TRBJ2-2, with D perhaps matching TRBD2 (5 bases). The CDR3 is made up of 15 amino acids. Per the germline V gene, CDR1 is KGHSH and CDR2 is LQKENI. The CDR3 loop is CATSPVPGGTGELFF. CDR3 in DNA: TGTGCCACCTCACCAGTACCCGGAGGCACCGGGGAGCTGTTTTTT. The full variable domain, in which reference TRBV18 and TRBJ2-2 provide the parts outside the CDR3, is NAGVMQNPRHLVRRRGQEARLRCSPMKGHSHVYWYRQLPEEGLKFMVYLQKENIIDESGMPKERFSAEFPKEGPSILRIQQVVRGDSAAYFCATSPVPGGTGELFFGEGSRLTVL.

Many counts were recorded for this clonotype. The chain uses TRBV19 and TRBJ2-2; D gene ambiguous. Trimming took off 1 base at V and 6 bases at J, with 12 bases between the two ends. Germline loops: CDR1 LNHDA, CDR2 SQIVND (reference sequence). This CDR3 spans 15 amino acids. DNA of the CDR3: TGTGCCAGTAGTATAGGCGGAGTTTGGTCCGGGGAGCTGTTTTTT. Translating it yields CASSIGGVWSGELFF.

Many counts were recorded for this clonotype. CDR3 DNA: TGCAGCGTTAAGGAACAGGCTCACGAGCAGTACTTC. It codes for CSVKEQAHEQYF. The chain employs TRBV29-1 and TRBJ2-7; D is perhaps TRBD1 (5 bases). Germline CDR1 reads SQVTM; CDR2 reads ANQGSEA. This CDR3 region has 12 residues. Trimming pared 5 bases from V and 5 bases from J, leaving 13 bases between.